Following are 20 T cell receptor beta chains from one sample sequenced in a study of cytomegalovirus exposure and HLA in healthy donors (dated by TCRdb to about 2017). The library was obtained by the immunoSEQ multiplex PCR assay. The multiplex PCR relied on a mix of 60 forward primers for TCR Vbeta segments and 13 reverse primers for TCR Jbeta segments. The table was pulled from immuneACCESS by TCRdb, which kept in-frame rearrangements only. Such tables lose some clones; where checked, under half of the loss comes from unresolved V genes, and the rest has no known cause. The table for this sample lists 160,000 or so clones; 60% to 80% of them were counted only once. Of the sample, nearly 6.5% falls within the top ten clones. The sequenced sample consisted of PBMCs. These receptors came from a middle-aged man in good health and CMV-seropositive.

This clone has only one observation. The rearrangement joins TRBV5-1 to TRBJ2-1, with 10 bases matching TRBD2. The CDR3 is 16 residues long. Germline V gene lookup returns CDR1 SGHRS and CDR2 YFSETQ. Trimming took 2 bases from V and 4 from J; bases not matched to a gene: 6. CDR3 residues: CASSFLAGAEYNEQFF. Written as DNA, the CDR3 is TGCGCCAGCAGCTTTCTAGCGGGAGCGGAATACAATGAGCAGTTCTTC.

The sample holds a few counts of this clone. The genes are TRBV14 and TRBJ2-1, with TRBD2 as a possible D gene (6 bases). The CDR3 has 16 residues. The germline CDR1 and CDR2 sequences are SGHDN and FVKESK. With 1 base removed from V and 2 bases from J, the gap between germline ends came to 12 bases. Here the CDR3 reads CASSQVGGIAYNEQFF. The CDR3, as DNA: TGTGCCAGCAGCCAAGTGGGGGGAATCGCCTACAATGAGCAGTTCTTC.

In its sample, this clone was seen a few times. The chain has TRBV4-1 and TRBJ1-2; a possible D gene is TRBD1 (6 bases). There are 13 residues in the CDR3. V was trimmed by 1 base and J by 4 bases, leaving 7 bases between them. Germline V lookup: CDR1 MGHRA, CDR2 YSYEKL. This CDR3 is CASSQVGAYGYTF. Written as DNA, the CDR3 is TGCGCCAGCAGCCAAGTGGGGGCCTATGGCTACACCTTC.

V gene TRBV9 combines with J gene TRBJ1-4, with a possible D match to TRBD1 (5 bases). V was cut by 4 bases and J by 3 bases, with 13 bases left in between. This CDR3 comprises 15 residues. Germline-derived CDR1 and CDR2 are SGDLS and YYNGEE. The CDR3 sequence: CASSSSGQANEKLFF. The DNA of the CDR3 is TGTGCCAGCAGCTCATCAGGGCAGGCTAATGAAAAACTGTTTTTT.

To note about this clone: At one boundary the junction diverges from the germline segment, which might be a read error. The CDR3, as DNA: TGTGTCAGCAGCCTACGACAGGACTACGAGCAGTACTTC. It encodes CVSSLRQDYEQYF. This chain joins TRBV11-3 and TRBJ2-7, with a weak D call TRBD1 (6 bases). This CDR3 spans 13 amino acids. Germline loops: CDR1 SGHNT, CDR2 YENEEA.

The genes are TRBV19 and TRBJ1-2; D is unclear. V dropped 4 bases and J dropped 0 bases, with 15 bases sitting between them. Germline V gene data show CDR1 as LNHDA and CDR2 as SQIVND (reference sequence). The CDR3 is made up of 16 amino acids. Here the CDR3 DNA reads TGTGCCAGTAGTACCGGGGATGAGATGTCTAACTATGGCTACACCTTC. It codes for CASSTGDEMSNYGYTF.

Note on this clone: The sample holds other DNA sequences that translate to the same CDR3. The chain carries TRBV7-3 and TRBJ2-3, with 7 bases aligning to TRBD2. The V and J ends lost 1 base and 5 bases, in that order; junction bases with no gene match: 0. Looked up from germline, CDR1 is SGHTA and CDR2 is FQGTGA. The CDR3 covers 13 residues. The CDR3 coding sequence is TGTGCCAGCAGCTTAAGGGAGGGAGATACGCAGTATTTT. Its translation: CASSLREGDTQYF.

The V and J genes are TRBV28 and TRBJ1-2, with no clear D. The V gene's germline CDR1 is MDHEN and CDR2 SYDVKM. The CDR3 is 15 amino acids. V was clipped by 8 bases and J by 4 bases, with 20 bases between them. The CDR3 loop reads CASLDLDRTIYGYTF. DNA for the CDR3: TGTGCCAGCCTTGACTTAGACCGGACTATCTATGGCTACACCTTC.

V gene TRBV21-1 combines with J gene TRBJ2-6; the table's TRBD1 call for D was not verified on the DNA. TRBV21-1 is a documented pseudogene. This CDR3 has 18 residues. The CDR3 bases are TGTGCCAGCAGCAACCGGGACAGGCCACTCTCTGGGGCCAACGGCCTGACTTTC. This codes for CASSNRDRPLSGANGLTF.

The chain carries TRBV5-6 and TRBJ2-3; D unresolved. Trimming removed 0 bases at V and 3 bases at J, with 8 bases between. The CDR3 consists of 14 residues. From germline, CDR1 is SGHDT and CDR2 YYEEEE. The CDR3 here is CASSLGPNTDTQYF. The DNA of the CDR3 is TGTGCCAGCAGCTTGGGGCCGAATACAGATACGCAGTATTTT.

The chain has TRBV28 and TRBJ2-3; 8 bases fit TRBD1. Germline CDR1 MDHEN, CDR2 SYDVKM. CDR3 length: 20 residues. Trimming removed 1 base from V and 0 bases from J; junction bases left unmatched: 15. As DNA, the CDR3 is TGTGCCAGCAGTTTATTTGACGGCCCATCTAGGACAGGGAGCACAGATACGCAGTATTTT. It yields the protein CASSLFDGPSRTGSTDTQYF. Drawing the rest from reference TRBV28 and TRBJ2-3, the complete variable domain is DVKVTQSSRYLVKRTGEKVFLECVQDMDHENMFWYRQDPGLGLRLIYFSYDVKMKEKGDIPEGYSVSREKKERFSLILESASTNQTSMYLCASSLFDGPSRTGSTDTQYFGPGTRLTVL.

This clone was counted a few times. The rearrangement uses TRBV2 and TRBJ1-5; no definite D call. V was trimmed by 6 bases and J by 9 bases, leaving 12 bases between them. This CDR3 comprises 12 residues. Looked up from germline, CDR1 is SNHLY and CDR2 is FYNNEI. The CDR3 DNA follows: TGTGCCAGCAGCGCTAGTCAGCTGCCCCAGCATTTT. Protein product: CASSASQLPQHF.

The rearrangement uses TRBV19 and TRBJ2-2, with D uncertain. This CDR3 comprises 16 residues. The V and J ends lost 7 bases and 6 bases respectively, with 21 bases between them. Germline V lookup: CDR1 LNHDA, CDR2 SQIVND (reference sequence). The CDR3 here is CASTPWAERNPGELFF. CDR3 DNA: TGTGCCAGTACCCCCTGGGCTGAAAGAAACCCCGGGGAGCTGTTTTTT.

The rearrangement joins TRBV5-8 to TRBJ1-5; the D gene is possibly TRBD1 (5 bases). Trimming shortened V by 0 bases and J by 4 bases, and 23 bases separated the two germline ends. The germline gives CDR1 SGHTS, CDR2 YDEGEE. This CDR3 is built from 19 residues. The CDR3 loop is CASSLGSSAGRSWNQPQHF. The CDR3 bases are TGTGCCAGCAGCTTGGGATCGTCGGCAGGGCGGTCATGGAATCAGCCCCAGCATTTT.

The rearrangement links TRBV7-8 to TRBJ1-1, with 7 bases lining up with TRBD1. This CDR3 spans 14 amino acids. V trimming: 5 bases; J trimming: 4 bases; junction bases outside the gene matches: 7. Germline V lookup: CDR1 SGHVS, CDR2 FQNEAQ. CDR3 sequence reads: CASSLGTVGTEAFF. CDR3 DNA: TGTGCCAGCAGCCTCGGGACAGTGGGCACTGAAGCTTTCTTT.

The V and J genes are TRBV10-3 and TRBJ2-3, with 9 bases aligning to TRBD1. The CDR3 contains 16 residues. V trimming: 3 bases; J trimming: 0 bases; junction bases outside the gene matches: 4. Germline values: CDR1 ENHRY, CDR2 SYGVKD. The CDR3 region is CAISDHRGLSTDTQYF. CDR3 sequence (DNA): TGTGCCATCAGTGATCACAGGGGGCTGAGCACAGATACGCAGTATTTT.

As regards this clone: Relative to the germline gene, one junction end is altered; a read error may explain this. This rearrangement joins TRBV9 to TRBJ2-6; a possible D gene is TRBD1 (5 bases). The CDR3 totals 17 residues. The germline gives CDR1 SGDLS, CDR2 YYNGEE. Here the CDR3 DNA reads TGTGCCAGCAGCGTTTCAGGGATGATGCCTGGGGCCAACGGCCTGACTTTC. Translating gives CASSVSGMMPGANGLTF.

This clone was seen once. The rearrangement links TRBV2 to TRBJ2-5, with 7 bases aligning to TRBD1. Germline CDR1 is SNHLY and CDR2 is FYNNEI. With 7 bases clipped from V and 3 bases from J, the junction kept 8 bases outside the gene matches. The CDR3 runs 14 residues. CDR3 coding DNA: TGTGCCAGCAAAAGGGACAGCAGCGAAGAGACCCAGTACTTC. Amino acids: CASKRDSSEETQYF.

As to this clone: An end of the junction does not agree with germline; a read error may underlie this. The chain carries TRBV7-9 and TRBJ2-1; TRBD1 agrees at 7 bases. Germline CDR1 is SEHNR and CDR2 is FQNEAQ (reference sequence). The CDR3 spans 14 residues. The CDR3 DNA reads TGTGCCAGCAGCCTAGCTGGACAGGCGAATGAGCAGTTCTTC. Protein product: CASSLAGQANEQFF.

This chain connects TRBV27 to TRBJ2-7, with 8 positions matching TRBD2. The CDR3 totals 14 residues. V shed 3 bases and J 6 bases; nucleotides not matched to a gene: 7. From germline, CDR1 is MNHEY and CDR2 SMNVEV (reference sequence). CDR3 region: CASSFAGRAREQYF. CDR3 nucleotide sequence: TGTGCCAGCAGTTTCGCCGGGAGGGCTCGCGAGCAGTACTTC.